This TCR beta chain was sequenced for a study of blood T cell repertoires in COVID-19. Background on the study: Nucleic acid was either cDNA or gDNA, and it came from T cells, B-cell-depleted T cells, or PBMCs.

In the original processing: Researchers report that nucleated cell counts were estimated from reference gene primer amplification. Clones were read by immunoSEQ multiplex PCR, and TCRdb kept only the in-frame ones, dropping some. The V and J calls and clone size are taken from that table; D and trimming were inferred from the DNA. Among some 55,000 clones listed, 90% were seen once. Germline values: CDR1 LGHNT, CDR2 FRNRAP. The CDR3 is 12 residues long. V lost 4 bases to trimming and J lost 3 bases, with 7 bases between them. The rearrangement joins TRBV12-5 to TRBJ2-7, with D unclear. Sequenced: peripheral blood. This receptor was taken from a woman in her 40s with active COVID-19. The CDR3 DNA reads TGTGCTAGTGGTTATGAGCACTACGAGCAGTACTTC. It translates to CASGYEHYEQYF.